This T cell receptor (beta chain) is drawn from a study of PD-L1 blockade in urothelial cancer. CDR3 size: 14 residues. V gave up 1 base and J gave up 6 bases, with 9 bases separating them. The germline V gene encodes CDR1 LGHNA and CDR2 YSLEER. The method was immunoSEQ multiplex PCR; TCRdb's version includes in-frame clones alone and lacks a portion of them. This sample has about 84,000 clones; over 80% occur once, and the top ten carry roughly 9.5%. The clonotype was recovered from a man in his 70s with urothelial cancer. The input for sequencing was PBMCs, taken around atezolizumab (anti-PD-L1) treatment. This chain links TRBV4-3 with TRBJ1-4, with D possibly TRBD1 on 5 matching bases. The CDR3 spells CASSQVSGDEKLFF. CDR3 nucleotide sequence: TGCGCCAGCAGCCAAGTGTCGGGGGATGAAAAACTGTTTTTT.